Following are 10 T cell receptor beta chains from one sample sequenced in a study of post-analysis software for immune sequencing data. Notes on the study in general: When patients were compared with controls, roughly five TRBV segments were more frequent, TRBV5-6, TRBV5-1 and TRBV20-1 among them.

Libraries were made from TCR beta cDNA, and they carried unique molecular identifiers. In TCRdb, the PCR reads were re-called with MiXCR into one record per CDR3 protein. In the table there are about 500,000 distinct CDR3 sequences, around 40% of which are singletons. These receptors' antigens are unknown. The sample taken for sequencing was blood. All receptors come from a girl aged 10-17 years with multiple sclerosis.

Comments on this clonotype: Mismatch with germline at one junction end may stem from a read error. This chain connects TRBV5-1 to TRBJ2-2; D is ambiguous. Germline CDR1 SGHRS, CDR2 YFSETQ. The CDR3 is made up of 13 amino acids. CDR3 sequence: CASSFGNTGELFF. The CDR3 nucleotides read TGTGCCAGCAGCTTTGGAAACACCGGGGAGCTGTTTTTT.

This clonotype turned up a few times. The genes are TRBV28 and TRBJ2-7; 16 bases are shared with TRBD2. CDR3 size: 17 residues. Unmatched junction bases numbered 5, after V lost 1 base and J lost 5 bases. CDR1 and CDR2 from the germline V gene are MDHEN and SYDVKM. The CDR3: CASSLYPGLAGGDEQYF. CDR3 DNA: TGTGCCAGCAGTTTATATCCGGGACTAGCGGGAGGGGACGAGCAGTACTTC.

The rearrangement uses TRBV29-1 and TRBJ2-3; possibly TRBD1 for D (6 bases). The CDR3 totals 14 residues. The V and J ends lost 7 bases and 2 bases respectively, with 16 bases between them. Germline assignment: CDR1 SQVTM and CDR2 ANQGSEA. CDR3 residues: CSGFQGQTTDTQYF. The CDR3 nucleotides are TGCAGCGGATTTCAGGGGCAGACCACAGATACGCAGTATTTT.

Only a few counts were recorded for this clonotype. The chain has TRBV9 and TRBJ1-2; TRBD1 matches 9 bases. Per germline, CDR1 SGDLS and CDR2 YYNGEE. V trimming: 7 bases; J trimming: 4 bases; junction bases outside the gene matches: 8. This CDR3 is built from 14 residues. The CDR3 sequence: CASRSGTGPYGYTF. For the CDR3, the DNA is TGTGCCAGCCGATCCGGGACAGGGCCCTATGGCTACACCTTC.

Turning to this clonotype: At one end the junction does not follow the germline gene, possibly because of a read error. The rearrangement links TRBV4-1 to TRBJ1-4; 7 bases are a match to TRBD1. The CDR3 has 19 residues. Germline V lookup: CDR1 MGHRA, CDR2 YSYEKL. The CDR3 is CASSQALRRQGPRDEELFF. The CDR3 DNA reads as TGCGCCAGCAGCCAAGCACTACGCCGACAGGGCCCGCGAGATGAAGAACTGTTTTTT.

V and J are TRBV4-2 and TRBJ2-5; possibly TRBD2 for D (6 bases). Trimming removed 1 base at V and 1 base at J, with 16 bases between. Germline V gives CDR1 LGHNA, CDR2 YNFKEQ. This CDR3 region has 17 residues. In DNA, the CDR3 is TGTGCCAGCAGCCAAGGCATGGGGACTTCCATCCAAGAGACCCAGTACTTC. Protein sequence: CASSQGMGTSIQETQYF.

This clonotype occurred many times. V and J are TRBV5-1 and TRBJ2-7; D possibly corresponds to TRBD2 (5 bases). The CDR3 is made up of 13 amino acids. Trimming cost V 4 bases and J 7 bases, with 15 bases left between them. The germline V gene encodes CDR1 SGHRS and CDR2 YFSETQ. This CDR3 reads CASSLRLRAEQYF. The CDR3 nucleotides read TGCGCCAGCAGCCTAAGACTACGAGCTGAGCAGTACTTC. The complete variable domain, with remaining parts taken from reference TRBV5-1 and TRBJ2-7, reads KAGVTQTPRYLIKTRGQQVTLSCSPISGHRSVSWYQQTPGQGLQFLFEYFSETQRNKGNFPGRFSGRQFSNSRSEMNVSTLELGDSALYLCASSLRLRAEQYFGPGTRLTVT.

In DNA form, the CDR3 reads TGTGCCAGCTCATCCAATACCAGGCCGACCCAGTACTTC. This codes for CASSSNTRPTQYF. The chain joins TRBV18 to TRBJ2-5; D is undetermined. V shed 5 bases and J shed 7 bases, with 14 bases lying between them. The CDR3 totals 13 residues. The germline V gene encodes CDR1 KGHSH and CDR2 LQKENI.

The chain has TRBV19 and TRBJ2-5; tentative D call: TRBD1 (6 bases). From germline, CDR1 is LNHDA and CDR2 SQIVND (reference sequence). The CDR3 loop spans 15 amino acids. The V and J ends lost 8 bases and 2 bases respectively, with 18 bases between them. The CDR3 loop reads CASSRLQGEQETQYF. CDR3 bases: TGTGCCAGTTCGCGTCTACAGGGAGAGCAAGAGACCCAGTACTTC.

This clonotype occurred a few times. The chain carries TRBV4-1 and TRBJ2-5; no reliable D call. With 1 base removed from V and 2 bases from J, the gap between germline ends came to 8 bases. Germline V gene data show CDR1 as MGHRA and CDR2 as YSYEKL. There are 14 residues in the CDR3. CDR3 nucleotide sequence: TGCGCCAGCAGCCAAGTTTCGCTACAAGAGACCCAGTACTTC. As protein: CASSQVSLQETQYF.